Presented here are 15 T cell receptor beta chains from one specimen sequenced in a study of T-cell memory formation after mild COVID-19 (dated by TCRdb to about 2021). The library relied on 5' RACE. Sequencing relied on an Illumina NovaSeq 6000. In-frame beta chains were kept once TCRdb had trimmed the public reads at Q25 with fastp and called clones with MiXCR. Rows matching on CDR3 protein sequence are summarized as one entry with the most common DNA and genes. Recorded for this sample are about 470,000 distinct CDR3 sequences; 25% of them occurred a single time. About 12% of the sample lies in the top ten. The sequenced material came from PBMCs or a T cell subset sorted from them (not recorded which). The receptors come from an adult woman who had mild COVID-19 (a few samples of this study predate the infection). The sample titles of this study are shuffled in the database, so cell type and time point are left out; the donor was told from shared clones.

The rearrangement uses TRBV6-5 and TRBJ1-2; D is uncertain. The CDR3 extends over 14 amino acids. The V end lost 2 bases, the J end lost 7 bases, and 14 bases lay between the germline ends. Germline assignment: CDR1 MNHEY and CDR2 SVGAGI. The CDR3 DNA is TGTGCCAGCAGTTACGATCATCGCGTTGGTGGCTACACCTTC. Encoded protein: CASSYDHRVGGYTF.

The chain carries TRBV5-1 and TRBJ1-1; 9 nucleotides align to TRBD1. V lost 4 bases to trimming and J lost 3 bases; unmatched junction nucleotides: 10. This CDR3 comprises 16 residues. In germline, CDR1 is SGHRS, CDR2 YFSETQ. The CDR3, as DNA: TGCGCCAGCAGCCGTAGGACAGGGGCCTCCTACACTGAAGCTTTCTTT. This encodes CASSRRTGASYTEAFF. The whole variable domain, filled in from reference TRBV5-1 and TRBJ1-1, reads KAGVTQTPRYLIKTRGQQVTLSCSPISGHRSVSWYQQTPGQGLQFLFEYFSETQRNKGNFPGRFSGRQFSNSRSEMNVSTLELGDSALYLCASSRRTGASYTEAFFGQGTRLTVV.

The V call is TRBV12-3 or TRBV12-4, the J call TRBJ2-5, with D tentatively TRBD1 or TRBD2 (5 bases each). This CDR3 comprises 13 residues. The V gene lost 5 bases and the J gene lost 3 bases, with 10 bases spanning the gap. This CDR3 is CASSRDGEETQYF. The CDR3 DNA follows: TGTGCCAGCAGTCGGGACGGGGAAGAGACCCAGTACTTC.

CDR3 residues: CSADGTLRLETQYF. CDR3 sequence (DNA): TGCAGTGCGGACGGGACTCTCCGGTTAGAGACCCAGTACTTC. This chain joins TRBV20-1 and TRBJ2-5; a weak D match, TRBD2 (6 bases). Trimming removed 6 bases from V and 4 bases from J, with 18 bases in between. This CDR3 spans 14 amino acids. CDR1 DFQATT and CDR2 SNEGSKA come from the germline V gene (reference sequence).

The V gene is TRBV7-9, the J gene TRBJ2-5, with 7 positions matching TRBD1. With V trimmed by 3 bases and J by 2 bases, 6 bases remained unmatched. Germline V gives CDR1 SEHNR, CDR2 FQNEAQ (reference sequence). This CDR3 contains 15 residues. CDR3 nucleotides: TGTGCCAGCAGCTTGGCAGGGACAGTTCAAGAGACCCAGTACTTC. Protein sequence: CASSLAGTVQETQYF.

This clonotype was recorded a few times. This chain uses TRBV24-1 with TRBJ1-2; the D is unclear. This CDR3 is 14 amino acids long. Trimming removed 4 bases from V and 8 bases from J, with 16 bases in between. From germline, CDR1 is KGHDR and CDR2 SFDVKD. This CDR3 reads CATSDARRTSGYTF. The CDR3 DNA follows: TGTGCCACCAGTGACGCCAGACGGACCAGCGGCTACACCTTC.

The chain has TRBV11-2 and TRBJ2-2; 10 bases align to TRBD2. The length of the CDR3 is 14 residues. V dropped 5 bases and J dropped 8; count of bases not matched to a gene: 5. CDR1 SGHAT and CDR2 FQNNGV come from the germline V gene. The CDR3 region has the DNA TGTGCCAGCAGCCTAGCGGGAGCCATAGGGGAGCTGTTTTTT. Residues: CASSLAGAIGELFF.

The rearrangement links TRBV9 to TRBJ2-5, with 7 nucleotides matching TRBD2. The junction had 10 bases not matched to a gene; V was cut back by 3 bases and J by 5 bases. Germline CDR1 is SGDLS and CDR2 is YYNGEE. The CDR3 extends over 15 amino acids. The CDR3, as DNA: TGTGCCAGCAGCGCCTCTGGGGAGGGGCAGGAGACCCAGTACTTC. Translating gives CASSASGEGQETQYF.

The gene calls are TRBV6-2 or TRBV6-3 and TRBJ1-2; 8 bases line up with TRBD1. Trimming took 6 bases from V and 5 from J; bases not matched to a gene: 5. Germline V lookup: CDR1 MNHEY, CDR2 SVGEGT. The CDR3 is made up of 13 amino acids. CDR3 nucleotide sequence: TGTGCCAGCAGCCGGAGGACAGGGTATGGCTACACCTTC. This sequence encodes CASSRRTGYGYTF.

This clonotype was observed a few times. The chain couples TRBV24-1 to TRBJ2-2; D possibly corresponds to TRBD1 (6 bases). V shed 4 bases and J shed 2 bases, with 13 bases lying between them. The CDR3 has 16 residues. In germline, CDR1 is KGHDR, CDR2 SFDVKD. The CDR3 DNA reads TGTGCCACCAGTGAACACAGGGCTTCAAACACCGGGGAGCTGTTTTTT. It codes for CATSEHRASNTGELFF.

This rearrangement joins TRBV29-1 to TRBJ2-7, with 10 bases fitting TRBD2. Germline V gene lookup returns CDR1 SQVTM and CDR2 ANQGSEA. There are 17 residues in the CDR3. V gave up 5 bases and J gave up 0 bases; unmatched junction bases: 13. The CDR3 loop reads CSVRDPPSGRDSYEQYF. CDR3 DNA: TGCAGCGTTCGTGACCCTCCAAGCGGGAGGGACTCCTACGAGCAGTACTTC.

This clonotype was seen a few times. The gene calls are TRBV4-1 and TRBJ2-3; D gene ambiguous. From germline, CDR1 is MGHRA and CDR2 YSYEKL. CDR3 length equals 16 residues. With 0 bases removed from V and 0 bases from J, the gap between germline ends came to 10 bases. DNA of the CDR3: TGCGCCAGCAGCCAAGATCGCTCCCGTAGCACAGATACGCAGTATTTT. Its protein product is CASSQDRSRSTDTQYF.

The rearrangement links TRBV12-3 or TRBV12-4 to TRBJ1-2; D remains unclear. The CDR3 totals 11 residues. V lost 5 bases, J lost 7 bases, and 8 bases lay in between. CDR3 bases: TGTGCCAGCAGTCGTGCGTCTGGCTACACCTTC. Translation gives CASSRASGYTF.

This CDR3 reads CASSYGGALLSSGNSPLHF. The DNA of the CDR3 is TGTGCCAGCAGTTACGGCGGGGCCTTACTCTCCTCGGGGAATTCACCCCTCCACTTT. The chain carries TRBV6-6 and TRBJ1-6; TRBD1 might be the D (5 bases). Germline V gives CDR1 MNHNY, CDR2 SVGAGI (reference sequence). V was pared by 2 bases and J by 7 bases, with 24 bases between. The CDR3 has 19 residues.

The V call is TRBV13, the J call TRBJ1-2; D is ambiguous. Germline loops: CDR1 PRHDT, CDR2 FYEKMQ (reference sequence). V dropped 4 bases and J dropped 2 bases, with 14 bases sitting between them. CDR3 length: 15 residues. CDR3 amino acids: CASSSRGGGNYGYTF. The CDR3 region has the DNA TGTGCCAGCAGCTCTAGAGGCGGAGGGAACTATGGCTACACCTTC.